A single sample is the source of the 6 T cell receptor beta chains below, sequenced in a study of technical replicates of blood from a handful of donors. Profiling relied on immunoSEQ multiplex PCR, and the TCRdb table lists in-frame clones only, not all of them. This table has about 100,000 clones, roughly 95% appearing once. Sequenced material: T cells isolated from PBMCs. The source of these receptors is a human donor in good health.

V is TRBV6-1 and J is TRBJ2-7; a possible D gene is TRBD2 (5 bases). V lost 6 bases, J lost 0 bases, and 12 bases lay in between. Germline CDR1 is MNHNS and CDR2 is SASEGT. CDR3 length: 14 residues. CDR3 loop: CASREQGSSYEQYF. CDR3 nucleotide sequence: TGTGCCAGCAGAGAGCAAGGGAGCTCCTACGAGCAGTACTTC.

The CDR3 nucleotides read TGTGCCAGGGTCAAAGGGGGGGGGAATTATAGCAATCAGCCCCAGCATTTT. It yields the protein CARVKGGGNYSNQPQHF. The chain combines TRBV7-9 with TRBJ1-5; TRBD1 is a possible D gene (6 bases). Germline V gives CDR1 SEHNR, CDR2 FQNEAQ (reference sequence). The V and J ends lost 9 bases and 0 bases respectively, with 21 bases between them. The CDR3 is 17 amino acids.

This chain joins TRBV6-4 and TRBJ2-2, with TRBD2 matching 8 bases. Trimming cost V 4 bases and J 3 bases; bases outside gene matches: 4. The CDR3 loop spans 15 amino acids. In germline, CDR1 is MRHNA, CDR2 SNTAGT. CDR3 in amino acids: CASSASGGDTGELFF. The CDR3 DNA sequence: TGTGCCAGCAGTGCTTCGGGGGGGGACACCGGGGAGCTGTTTTTT.

The J gene is TRBJ2-5, the V gene TRBV14; TRBD2 matches at 7 bases. Germline V gene lookup returns CDR1 SGHDN and CDR2 FVKESK. The V gene end was trimmed by 6 bases and the J gene end by 5 bases; junction bases not matched to a gene: 12. The CDR3 spans 15 residues. The CDR3 spells CASSRKRGDSETQYF. The DNA for the CDR3 is TGTGCCAGCAGTCGAAAGCGGGGAGACAGTGAGACCCAGTACTTC.

This clone turned up a few times. The chain uses TRBV4-1 and TRBJ2-7; D may be TRBD2 (5 bases). Trimming removed 4 bases at V and 0 bases at J, with 19 bases between. This CDR3 is 17 amino acids long. Germline loops: CDR1 MGHRA, CDR2 YSYEKL. The CDR3 DNA reads TGCGCCAGCAGCCCCAATCCCTGGAGGCGTAGCTCCTACGAGCAGTACTTC. Its protein is CASSPNPWRRSSYEQYF.

The gene calls are TRBV18 and TRBJ2-5; 9 nucleotides agree with TRBD1. Germline CDR1 and CDR2: KGHSH and LQKENI. The CDR3 is made up of 15 amino acids. V was pared by 2 bases and J by 7 bases, with 8 bases of the junction left unmatched. The DNA for the CDR3 is TGTGCCAGCTCACCAGGCACAGGGGGCGAGTCGACCCAGTACTTC. Its translation is CASSPGTGGESTQYF.